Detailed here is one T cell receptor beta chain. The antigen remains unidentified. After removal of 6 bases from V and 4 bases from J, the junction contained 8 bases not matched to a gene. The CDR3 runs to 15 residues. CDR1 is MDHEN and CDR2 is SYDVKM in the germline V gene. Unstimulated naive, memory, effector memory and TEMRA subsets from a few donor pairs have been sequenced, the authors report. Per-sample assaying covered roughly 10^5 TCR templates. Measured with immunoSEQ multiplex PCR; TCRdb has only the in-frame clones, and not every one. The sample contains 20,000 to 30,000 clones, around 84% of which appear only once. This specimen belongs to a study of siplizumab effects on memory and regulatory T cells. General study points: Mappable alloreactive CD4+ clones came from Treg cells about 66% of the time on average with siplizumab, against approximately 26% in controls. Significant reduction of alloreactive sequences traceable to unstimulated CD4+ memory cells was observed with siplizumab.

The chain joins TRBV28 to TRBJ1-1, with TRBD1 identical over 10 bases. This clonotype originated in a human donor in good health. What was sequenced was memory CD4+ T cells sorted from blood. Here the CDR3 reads CASRTRQGARTEAFF. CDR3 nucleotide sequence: TGTGCCAGCAGGACCAGACAGGGGGCGCGCACTGAAGCTTTCTTT.